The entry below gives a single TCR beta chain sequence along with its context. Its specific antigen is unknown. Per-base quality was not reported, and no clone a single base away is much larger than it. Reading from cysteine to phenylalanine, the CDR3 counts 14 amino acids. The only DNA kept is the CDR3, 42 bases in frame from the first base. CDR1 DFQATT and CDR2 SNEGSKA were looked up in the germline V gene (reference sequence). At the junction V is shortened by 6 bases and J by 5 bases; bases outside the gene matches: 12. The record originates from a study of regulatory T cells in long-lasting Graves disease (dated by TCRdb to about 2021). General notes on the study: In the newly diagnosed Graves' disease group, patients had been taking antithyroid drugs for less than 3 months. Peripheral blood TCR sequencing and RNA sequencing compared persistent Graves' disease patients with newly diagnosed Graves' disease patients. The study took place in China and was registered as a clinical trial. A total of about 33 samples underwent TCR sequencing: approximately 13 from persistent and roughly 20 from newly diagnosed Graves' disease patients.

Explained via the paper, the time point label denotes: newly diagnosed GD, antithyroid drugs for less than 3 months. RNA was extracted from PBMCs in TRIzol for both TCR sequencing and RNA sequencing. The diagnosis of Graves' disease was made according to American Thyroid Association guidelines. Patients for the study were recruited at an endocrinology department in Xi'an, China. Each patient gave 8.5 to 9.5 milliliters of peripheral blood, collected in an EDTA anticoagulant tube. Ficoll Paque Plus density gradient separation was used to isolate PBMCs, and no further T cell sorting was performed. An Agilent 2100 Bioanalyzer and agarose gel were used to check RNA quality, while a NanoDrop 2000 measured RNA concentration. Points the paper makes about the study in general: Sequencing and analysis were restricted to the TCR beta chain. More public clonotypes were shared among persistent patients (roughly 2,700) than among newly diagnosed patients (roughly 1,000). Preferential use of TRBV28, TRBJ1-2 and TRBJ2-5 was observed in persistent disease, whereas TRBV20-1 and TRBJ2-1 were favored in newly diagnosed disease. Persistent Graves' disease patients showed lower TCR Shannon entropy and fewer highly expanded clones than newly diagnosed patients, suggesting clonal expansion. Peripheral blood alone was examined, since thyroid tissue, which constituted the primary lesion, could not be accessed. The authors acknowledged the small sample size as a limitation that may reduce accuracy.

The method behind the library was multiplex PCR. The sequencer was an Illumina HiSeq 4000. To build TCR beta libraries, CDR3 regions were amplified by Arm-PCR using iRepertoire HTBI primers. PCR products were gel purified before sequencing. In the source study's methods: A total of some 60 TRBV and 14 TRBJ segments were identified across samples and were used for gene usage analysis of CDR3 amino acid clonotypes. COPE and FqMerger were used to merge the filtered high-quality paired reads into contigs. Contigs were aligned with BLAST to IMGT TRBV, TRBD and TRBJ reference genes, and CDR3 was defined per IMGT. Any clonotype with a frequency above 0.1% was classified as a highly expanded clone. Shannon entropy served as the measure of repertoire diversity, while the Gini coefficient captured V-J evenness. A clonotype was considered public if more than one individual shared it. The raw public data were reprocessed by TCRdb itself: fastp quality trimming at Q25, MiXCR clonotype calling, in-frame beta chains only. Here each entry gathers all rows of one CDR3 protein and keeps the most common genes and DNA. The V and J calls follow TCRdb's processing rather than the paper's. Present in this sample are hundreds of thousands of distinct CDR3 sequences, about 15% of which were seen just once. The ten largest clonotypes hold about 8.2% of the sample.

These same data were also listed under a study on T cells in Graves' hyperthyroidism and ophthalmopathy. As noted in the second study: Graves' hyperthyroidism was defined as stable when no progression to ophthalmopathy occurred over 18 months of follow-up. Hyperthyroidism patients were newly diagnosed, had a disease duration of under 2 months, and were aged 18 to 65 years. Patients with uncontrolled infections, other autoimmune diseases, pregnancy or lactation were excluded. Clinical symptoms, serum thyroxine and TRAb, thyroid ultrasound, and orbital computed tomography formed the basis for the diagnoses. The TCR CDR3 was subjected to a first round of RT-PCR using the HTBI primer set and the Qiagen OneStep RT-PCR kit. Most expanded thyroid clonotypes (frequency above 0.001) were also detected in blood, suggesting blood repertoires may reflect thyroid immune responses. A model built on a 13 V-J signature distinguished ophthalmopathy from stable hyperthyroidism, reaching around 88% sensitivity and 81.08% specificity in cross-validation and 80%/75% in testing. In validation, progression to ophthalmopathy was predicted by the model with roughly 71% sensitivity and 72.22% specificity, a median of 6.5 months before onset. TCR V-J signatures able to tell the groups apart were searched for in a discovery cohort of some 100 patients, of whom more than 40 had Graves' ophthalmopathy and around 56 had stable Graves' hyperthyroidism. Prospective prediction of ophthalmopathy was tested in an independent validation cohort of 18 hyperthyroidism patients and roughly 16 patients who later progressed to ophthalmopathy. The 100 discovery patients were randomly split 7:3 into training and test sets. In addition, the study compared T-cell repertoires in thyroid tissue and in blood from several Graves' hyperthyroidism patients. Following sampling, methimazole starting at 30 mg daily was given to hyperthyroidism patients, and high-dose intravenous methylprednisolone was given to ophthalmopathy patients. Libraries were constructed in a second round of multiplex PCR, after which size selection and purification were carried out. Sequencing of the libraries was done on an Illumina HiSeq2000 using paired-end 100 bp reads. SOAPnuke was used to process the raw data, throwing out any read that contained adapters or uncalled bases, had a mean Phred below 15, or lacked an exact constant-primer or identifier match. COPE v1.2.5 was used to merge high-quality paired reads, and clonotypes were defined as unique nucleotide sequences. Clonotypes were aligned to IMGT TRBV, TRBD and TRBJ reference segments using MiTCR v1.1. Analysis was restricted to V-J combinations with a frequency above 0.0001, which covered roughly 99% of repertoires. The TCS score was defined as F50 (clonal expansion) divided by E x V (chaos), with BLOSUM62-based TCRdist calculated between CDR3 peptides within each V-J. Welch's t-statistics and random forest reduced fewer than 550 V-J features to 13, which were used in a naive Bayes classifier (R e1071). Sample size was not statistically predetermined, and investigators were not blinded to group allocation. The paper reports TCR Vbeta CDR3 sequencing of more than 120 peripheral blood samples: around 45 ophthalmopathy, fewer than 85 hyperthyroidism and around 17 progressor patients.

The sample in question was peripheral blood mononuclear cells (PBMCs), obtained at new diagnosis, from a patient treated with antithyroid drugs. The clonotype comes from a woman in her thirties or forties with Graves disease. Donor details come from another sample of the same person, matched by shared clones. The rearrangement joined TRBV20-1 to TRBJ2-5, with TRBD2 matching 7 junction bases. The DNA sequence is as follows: TGCAGTGCCGTATCGGGCGGGAGTCTCGAGACCCAGTACTTC. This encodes CSAVSGGSLETQYF.